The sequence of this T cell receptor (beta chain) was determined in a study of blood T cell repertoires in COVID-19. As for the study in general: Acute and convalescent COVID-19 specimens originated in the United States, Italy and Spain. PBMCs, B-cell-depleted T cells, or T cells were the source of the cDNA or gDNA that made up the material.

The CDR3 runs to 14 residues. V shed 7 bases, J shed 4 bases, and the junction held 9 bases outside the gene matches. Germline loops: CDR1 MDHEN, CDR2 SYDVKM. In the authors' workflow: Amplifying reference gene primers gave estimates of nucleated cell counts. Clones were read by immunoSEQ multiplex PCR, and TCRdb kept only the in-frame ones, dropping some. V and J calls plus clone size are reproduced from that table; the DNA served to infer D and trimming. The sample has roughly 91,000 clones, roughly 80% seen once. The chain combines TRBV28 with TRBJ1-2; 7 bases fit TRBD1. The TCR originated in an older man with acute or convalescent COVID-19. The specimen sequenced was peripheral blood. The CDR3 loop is CASNGQGEVYGYTF. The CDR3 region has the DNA TGTGCCAGCAACGGGCAGGGGGAGGTCTATGGCTACACCTTC.